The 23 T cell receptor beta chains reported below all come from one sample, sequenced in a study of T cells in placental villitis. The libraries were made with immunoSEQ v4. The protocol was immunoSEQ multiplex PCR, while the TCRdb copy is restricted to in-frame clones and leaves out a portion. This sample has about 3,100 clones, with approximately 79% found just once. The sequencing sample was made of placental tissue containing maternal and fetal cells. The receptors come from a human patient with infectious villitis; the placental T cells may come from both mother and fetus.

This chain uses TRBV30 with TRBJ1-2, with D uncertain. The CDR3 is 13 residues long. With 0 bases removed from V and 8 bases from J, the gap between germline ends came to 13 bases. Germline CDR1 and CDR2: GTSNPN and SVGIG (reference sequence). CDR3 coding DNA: TGTGCCTGGAGTGTAGGCGTACCGGGGGGCTACACCTTC. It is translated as CAWSVGVPGGYTF.

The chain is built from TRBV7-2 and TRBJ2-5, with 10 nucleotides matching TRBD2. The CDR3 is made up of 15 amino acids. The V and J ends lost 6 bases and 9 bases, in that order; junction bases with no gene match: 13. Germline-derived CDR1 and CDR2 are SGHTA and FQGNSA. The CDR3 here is CASRPTNSGGRAQYF. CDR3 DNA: TGTGCCAGCAGACCCACTAATAGCGGGGGGAGGGCCCAGTACTTC.

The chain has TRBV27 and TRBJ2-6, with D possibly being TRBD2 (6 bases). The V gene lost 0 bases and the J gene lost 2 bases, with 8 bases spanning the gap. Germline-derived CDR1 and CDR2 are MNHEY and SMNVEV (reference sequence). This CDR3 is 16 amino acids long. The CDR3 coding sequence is TGTGCCAGCAGTTTATCTGGGGGGACTGGGGCCAACGTCCTGACTTTC. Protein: CASSLSGGTGANVLTF.

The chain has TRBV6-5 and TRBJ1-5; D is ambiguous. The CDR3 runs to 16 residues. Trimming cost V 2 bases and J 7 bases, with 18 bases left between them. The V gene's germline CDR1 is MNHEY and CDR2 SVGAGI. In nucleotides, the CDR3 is TGTGCCAGCAGTTACGCCGGTGGAGGGAGGTACCAGCCCCAGCATTTT. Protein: CASSYAGGGRYQPQHF.

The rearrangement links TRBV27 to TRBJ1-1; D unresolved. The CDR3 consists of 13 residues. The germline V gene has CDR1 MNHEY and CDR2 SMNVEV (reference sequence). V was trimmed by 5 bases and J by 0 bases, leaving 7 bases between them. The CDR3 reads CASSDRVNTEAFF. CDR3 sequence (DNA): TGTGCCAGCAGTGATAGGGTGAACACTGAAGCTTTCTTT.

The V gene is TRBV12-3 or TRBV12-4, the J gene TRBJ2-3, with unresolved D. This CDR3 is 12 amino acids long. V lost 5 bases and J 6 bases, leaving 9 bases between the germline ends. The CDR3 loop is CASSASVDTQYF. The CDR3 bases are TGTGCCAGCAGTGCCAGCGTGGATACGCAGTATTTT.

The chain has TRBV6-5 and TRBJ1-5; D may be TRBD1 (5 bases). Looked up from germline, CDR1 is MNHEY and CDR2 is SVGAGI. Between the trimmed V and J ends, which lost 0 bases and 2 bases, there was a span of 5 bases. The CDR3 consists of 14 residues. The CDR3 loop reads CASSYSGGNQPQHF. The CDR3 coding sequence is TGTGCCAGCAGTTACTCAGGGGGCAATCAGCCCCAGCATTTT.

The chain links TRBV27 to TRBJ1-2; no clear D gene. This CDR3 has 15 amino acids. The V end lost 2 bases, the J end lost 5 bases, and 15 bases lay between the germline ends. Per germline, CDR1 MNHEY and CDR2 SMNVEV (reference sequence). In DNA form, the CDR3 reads TGTGCCAGCAGTTTAGAGGAGCAGGTCAGGTATGGCTACACCTTC. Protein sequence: CASSLEEQVRYGYTF.

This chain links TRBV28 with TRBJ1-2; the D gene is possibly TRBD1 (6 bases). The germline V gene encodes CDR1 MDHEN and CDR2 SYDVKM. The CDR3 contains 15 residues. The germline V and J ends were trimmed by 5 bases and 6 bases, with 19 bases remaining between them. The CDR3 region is CASSPEALGGDGYTF. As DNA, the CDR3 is TGTGCCAGCAGTCCGGAGGCTCTCGGGGGCGATGGCTACACCTTC.

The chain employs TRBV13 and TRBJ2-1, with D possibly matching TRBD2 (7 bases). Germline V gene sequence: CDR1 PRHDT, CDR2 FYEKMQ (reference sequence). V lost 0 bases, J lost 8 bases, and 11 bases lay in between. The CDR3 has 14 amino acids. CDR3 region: CASSLGQGRDEQFF. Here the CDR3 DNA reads TGTGCCAGCAGCTTAGGGCAGGGGAGGGATGAGCAGTTCTTC.

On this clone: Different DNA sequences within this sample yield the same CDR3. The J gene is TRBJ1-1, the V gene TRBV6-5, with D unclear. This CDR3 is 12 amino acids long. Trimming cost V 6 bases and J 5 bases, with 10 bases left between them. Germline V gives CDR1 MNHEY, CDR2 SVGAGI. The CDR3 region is CASSFGGTEAFF. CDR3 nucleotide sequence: TGTGCCAGCAGCTTCGGTGGGACTGAAGCTTTCTTT.

CDR3 protein: CASSLEAGNTEAFF. The CDR3 region has the DNA TGCGCCAGCAGCTTGGAAGCTGGGAACACTGAAGCTTTCTTT. The chain carries TRBV5-1 and TRBJ1-1; no reliable D call. Germline CDR1 reads SGHRS; CDR2 reads YFSETQ. V dropped 0 bases and J dropped 1 base, with 7 bases sitting between them. This CDR3 is built from 14 residues.

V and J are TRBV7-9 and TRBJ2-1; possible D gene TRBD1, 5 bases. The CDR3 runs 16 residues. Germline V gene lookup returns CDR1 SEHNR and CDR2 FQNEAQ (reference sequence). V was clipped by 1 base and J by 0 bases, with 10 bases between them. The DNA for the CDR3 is TGTGCCAGCAGCTTAGGGGTGGGGCCCTCCTACAATGAGCAGTTCTTC. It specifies CASSLGVGPSYNEQFF.

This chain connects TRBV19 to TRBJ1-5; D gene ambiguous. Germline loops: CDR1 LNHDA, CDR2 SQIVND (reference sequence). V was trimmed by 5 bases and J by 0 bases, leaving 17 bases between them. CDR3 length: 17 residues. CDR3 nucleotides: TGTGCCAGTAGTTTTTTCCAGACGGCTTATAGCAATCAGCCCCAGCATTTT. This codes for CASSFFQTAYSNQPQHF.

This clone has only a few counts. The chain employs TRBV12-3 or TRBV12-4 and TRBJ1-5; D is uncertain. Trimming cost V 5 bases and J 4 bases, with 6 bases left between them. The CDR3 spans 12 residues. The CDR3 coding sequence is TGTGCCAGCAGTCTGACTAATCAGCCCCAGCATTTT. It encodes CASSLTNQPQHF.

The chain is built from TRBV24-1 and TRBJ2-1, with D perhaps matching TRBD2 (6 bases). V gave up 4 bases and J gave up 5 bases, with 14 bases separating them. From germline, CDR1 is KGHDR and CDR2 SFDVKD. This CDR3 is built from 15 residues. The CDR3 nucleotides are TGTGCCACCAGTGACTGGGGGGTTGGGAACAATGAGCAGTTCTTC. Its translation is CATSDWGVGNNEQFF.

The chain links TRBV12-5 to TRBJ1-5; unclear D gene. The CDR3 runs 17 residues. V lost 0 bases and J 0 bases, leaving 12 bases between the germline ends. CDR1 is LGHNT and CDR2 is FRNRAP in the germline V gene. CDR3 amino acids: CASGLVLGRLSNQPQHF. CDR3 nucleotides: TGTGCTAGTGGTTTGGTATTAGGGAGACTTAGCAATCAGCCCCAGCATTTT.

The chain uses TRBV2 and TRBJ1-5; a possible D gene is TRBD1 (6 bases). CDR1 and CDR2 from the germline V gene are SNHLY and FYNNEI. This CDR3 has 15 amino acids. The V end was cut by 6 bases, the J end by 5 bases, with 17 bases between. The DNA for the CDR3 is TGTGCCAGCAGAGGATACGGGGGGCAGGATCAGCCCCAGCATTTT. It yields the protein CASRGYGGQDQPQHF.

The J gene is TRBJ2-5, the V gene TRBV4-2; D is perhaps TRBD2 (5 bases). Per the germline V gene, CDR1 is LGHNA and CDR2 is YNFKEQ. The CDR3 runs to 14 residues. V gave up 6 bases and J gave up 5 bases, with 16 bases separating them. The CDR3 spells CASSPRTRAETQYF. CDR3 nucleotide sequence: TGTGCCAGCAGTCCGAGAACTAGGGCGGAGACCCAGTACTTC.

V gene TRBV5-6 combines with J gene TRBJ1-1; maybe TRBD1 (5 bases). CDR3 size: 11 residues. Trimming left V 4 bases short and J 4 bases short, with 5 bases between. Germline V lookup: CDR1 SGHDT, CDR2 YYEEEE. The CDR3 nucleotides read TGTGCCAGCAGCCAGGGCACTGAAGCTTTCTTT. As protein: CASSQGTEAFF.

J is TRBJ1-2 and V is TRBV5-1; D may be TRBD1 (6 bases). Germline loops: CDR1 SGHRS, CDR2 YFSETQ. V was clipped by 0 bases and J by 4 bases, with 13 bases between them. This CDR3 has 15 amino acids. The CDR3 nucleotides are TGCGCCAGCAGCTTGGCCGACAGGAACCCCTATGGCTACACCTTC. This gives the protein CASSLADRNPYGYTF.

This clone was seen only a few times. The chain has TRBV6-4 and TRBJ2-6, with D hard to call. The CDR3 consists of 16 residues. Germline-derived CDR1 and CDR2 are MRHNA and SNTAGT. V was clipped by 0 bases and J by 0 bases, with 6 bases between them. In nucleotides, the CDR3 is TGTGCCAGCAGTGACTCCCTAAGCTCTGGGGCCAACGTCCTGACTTTC. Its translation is CASSDSLSSGANVLTF.

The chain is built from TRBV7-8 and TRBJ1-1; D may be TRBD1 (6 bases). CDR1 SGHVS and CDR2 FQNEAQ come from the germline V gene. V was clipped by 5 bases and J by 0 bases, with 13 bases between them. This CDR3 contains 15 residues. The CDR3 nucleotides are TGTGCCAGCAGCCAATTACAGGGTCTGAACACTGAAGCTTTCTTT. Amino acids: CASSQLQGLNTEAFF.